The rows below give T cell receptor beta chains drawn from one sample of a study of blood T cell repertoires in COVID-19. The repertoire was sequenced with immunoSEQ multiplex PCR; TCRdb's copy has only in-frame clones and lacks some. Of 410,000 or so clones in the sample, roughly 89% were seen once. The source material was peripheral blood. The receptors come from a young woman with active or convalescent COVID-19. The CDR3 runs from the conserved cysteine through the conserved F or W.

j_call v_call cdr3_aa
TRBJ2-3 TRBV13 CASSLRGTTSTDTQYF
TRBJ2-4 TRBV12-3/TRBV12-4 CASSFGGTIQYF
TRBJ2-2 TRBV20-1 CSASPSANTGELFF
TRBJ2-3 TRBV2 CASSEGGRGTGADTQYF
TRBJ2-7 TRBV7-8 CASSLSVSTREQYF
TRBJ1-1 TRBV12-3/TRBV12-4 CASKRGQLYEAFF
TRBJ1-2 TRBV30 CAWSVQGVYGYTF
TRBJ2-1 TRBV6-5 CASSYPSGPDGNEQFF
TRBJ1-6 TRBV27 CASSLSGGGLSPLHF
TRBJ2-3 TRBV10-3 CAISFGTSGTDTQYF
TRBJ2-7 TRBV3-1/TRBV3-2 CASSPTGLEQYF
TRBJ2-7 TRBV3-1/TRBV3-2 CASSQGSETYEQYF
TRBJ2-1 TRBV11-2 CASSFVKPRSYNEQFF
TRBJ1-1 TRBV7-2 CASSPIGTGGNTEAFF
TRBJ1-1 TRBV4-1 CASSRYRDRAMNTEAFF
TRBJ1-5 TRBV27 CASSTQGYSNQPQHF
TRBJ1-5 TRBV7-8 CASSLQYNSNQPQHF
TRBJ2-1 TRBV5-5 CASSLPPHSGGGNEQFF
TRBJ2-5 TRBV5-1 CASSLGGGGTQETQYF
TRBJ1-1 TRBV2 CASSADRVGTEAFF
TRBJ1-6 TRBV12-3/TRBV12-4 CASSLGTRSPLHF
TRBJ2-5 TRBV11-2 CASSLFSQETQYF
TRBJ1-1 TRBV6-5 CASRRAPEAFF
TRBJ1-5 TRBV6-2/TRBV6-3 CASSYRLASGTGDQPQHF
TRBJ1-1 TRBV5-4 CASSLGQGSTEAFF